The rows below give T cell receptor beta chains drawn from one sample of a study of blood T cell repertoires in COVID-19. Assay used: immunoSEQ multiplex PCR; TCRdb lists only in-frame clones, some missing. The data show over 30,000 clones, with about 88% seen just once and roughly 26% held by the top ten. Sequenced sample: peripheral blood. The receptors here all came from a woman at least 80 years old with active or convalescent COVID-19. The CDR3 runs from the conserved cysteine through the conserved F or W. Fields, in order: V gene, CDR3 length, J gene, CDR3 protein.

TRBV7-9,17,TRBJ1-2,CASTPLSGTPTNYGYTF
TRBV18,16,TRBJ2-2,CASSSYLLLNTGELFF
TRBV3-1/TRBV3-2,14,TRBJ2-2,CASSLRTGLGELFF
TRBV6-5,13,TRBJ1-1,CASAGGGHTEAFF
TRBV29-1,16,TRBJ2-1,CSVAGLAGDIYNEQFF
TRBV27,15,TRBJ2-7,CASSAPGGTNYEQYF
TRBV5-4,14,TRBJ2-5,CASSSGLAQETQYF
TRBV12-5,18,TRBJ2-3,CASGLATQLAPFTDTQYF
TRBV5-1,13,TRBJ1-2,CASSSRLENGYTF
TRBV6-6,16,TRBJ2-2,CASSYLGTQNTGELFF
TRBV28,13,TRBJ1-5,CASSTGGNQPQHF